Each of the 2 T cell receptor beta chains below was sequenced from the same sample in a study of neurological immune-mediated disorders. TCRdb reanalysed the 5' RACE reads using MiXCR and keeps one entry per CDR3 protein. Here the sample spans about 79,000 distinct CDR3 sequences, 11% to 15% being singletons. The sequenced sample was PBMCs. The receptor set was obtained from a woman aged 45 to 65 in good health.

On this clonotype: A much larger clone differs by one base, so this may be a read error. The genes are TRBV3-1 and TRBJ2-5; a weak D match, TRBD2 (6 bases). This CDR3 is built from 14 residues. The germline CDR1 and CDR2 sequences are LGHDT and YNNKEL (reference sequence). CDR3 sequence reads: CVSSQAGGSETQYF. The CDR3, as DNA: TGTGTCAGCAGCCAAGCCGGAGGGTCAGAGACCCAGTACTTC.

This clonotype was counted at least ten times. The chain joins TRBV5-1 to TRBJ1-1; 10 bases fit TRBD1. J gave up 3 bases and V 4 bases, and 9 bases lay outside the gene matches. The CDR3 consists of 16 residues. The germline CDR1 and CDR2 sequences are SGHRS and YFSETQ. This chain's CDR3 is CASSLGQGVPDTEAFF. CDR3 coding DNA: TGCGCCAGCAGCCTAGGACAGGGGGTCCCGGACACTGAAGCTTTCTTT. The entire variable domain, with the rest obtained from reference TRBV5-1 and TRBJ1-1, is as follows: KAGVTQTPRYLIKTRGQQVTLSCSPISGHRSVSWYQQTPGQGLQFLFEYFSETQRNKGNFPGRFSGRQFSNSRSEMNVSTLELGDSALYLCASSLGQGVPDTEAFFGQGTRLTVV.